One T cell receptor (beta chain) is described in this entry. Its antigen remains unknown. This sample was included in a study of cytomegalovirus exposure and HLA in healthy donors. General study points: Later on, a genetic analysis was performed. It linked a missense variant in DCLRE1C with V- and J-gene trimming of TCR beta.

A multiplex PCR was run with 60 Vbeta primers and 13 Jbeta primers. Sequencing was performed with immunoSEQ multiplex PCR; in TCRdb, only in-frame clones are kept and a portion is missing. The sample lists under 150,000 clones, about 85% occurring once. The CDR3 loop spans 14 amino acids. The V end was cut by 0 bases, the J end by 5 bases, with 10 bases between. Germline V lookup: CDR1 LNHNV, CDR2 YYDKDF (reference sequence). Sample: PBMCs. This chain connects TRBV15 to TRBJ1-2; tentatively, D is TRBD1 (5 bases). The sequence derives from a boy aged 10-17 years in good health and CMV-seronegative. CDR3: CATSREQELYGYTF. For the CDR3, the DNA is TGTGCCACCAGCAGAGAACAGGAGTTATATGGCTACACCTTC.